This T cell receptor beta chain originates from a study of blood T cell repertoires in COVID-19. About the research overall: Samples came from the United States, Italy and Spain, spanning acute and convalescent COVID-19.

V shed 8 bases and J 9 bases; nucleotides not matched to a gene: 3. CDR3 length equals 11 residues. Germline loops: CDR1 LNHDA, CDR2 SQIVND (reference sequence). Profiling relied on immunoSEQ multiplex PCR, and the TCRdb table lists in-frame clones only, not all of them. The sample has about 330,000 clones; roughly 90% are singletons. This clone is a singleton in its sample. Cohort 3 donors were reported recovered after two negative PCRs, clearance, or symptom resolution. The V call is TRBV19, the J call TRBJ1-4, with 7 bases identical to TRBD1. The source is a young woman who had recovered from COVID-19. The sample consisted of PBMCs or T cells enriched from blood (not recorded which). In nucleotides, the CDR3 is TGTGCCAGTGAACAGGGGAAAAAACTGTTTTTT. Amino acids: CASEQGKKLFF.